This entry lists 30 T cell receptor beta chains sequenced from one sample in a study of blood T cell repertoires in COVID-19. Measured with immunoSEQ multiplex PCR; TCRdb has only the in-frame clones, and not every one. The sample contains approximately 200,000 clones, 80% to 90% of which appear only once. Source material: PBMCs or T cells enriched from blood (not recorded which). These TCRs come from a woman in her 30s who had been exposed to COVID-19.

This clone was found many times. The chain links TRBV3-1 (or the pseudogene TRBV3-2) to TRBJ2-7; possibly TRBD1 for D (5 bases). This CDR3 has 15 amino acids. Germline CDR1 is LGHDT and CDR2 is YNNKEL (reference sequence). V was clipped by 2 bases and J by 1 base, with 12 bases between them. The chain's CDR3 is CASSQRGGQSYEQYF. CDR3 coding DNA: TGTGCCAGCAGCCAAAGGGGCGGTCAGTCCTACGAGCAGTACTTC.

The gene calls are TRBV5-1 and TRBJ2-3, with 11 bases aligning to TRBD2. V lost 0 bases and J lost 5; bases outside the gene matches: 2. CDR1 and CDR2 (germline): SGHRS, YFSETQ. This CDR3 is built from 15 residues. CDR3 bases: TGCGCCAGCAGCTTGGCACTAGCGGGAGTAGATACGCAGTATTTT. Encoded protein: CASSLALAGVDTQYF.

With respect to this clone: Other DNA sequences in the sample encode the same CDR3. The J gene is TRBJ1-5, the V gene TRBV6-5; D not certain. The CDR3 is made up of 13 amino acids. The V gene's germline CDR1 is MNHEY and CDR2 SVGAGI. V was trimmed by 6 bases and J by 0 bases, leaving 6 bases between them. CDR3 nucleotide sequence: TGTGCCAGCAGCCGGGATAGCAATCAGCCCCAGCATTTT. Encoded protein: CASSRDSNQPQHF.

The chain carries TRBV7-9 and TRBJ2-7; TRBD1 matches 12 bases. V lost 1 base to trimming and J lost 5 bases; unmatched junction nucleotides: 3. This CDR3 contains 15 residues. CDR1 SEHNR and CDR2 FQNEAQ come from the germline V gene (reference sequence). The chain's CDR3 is CASSLVGQGAHEQYF. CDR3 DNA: TGTGCCAGCAGCTTAGTGGGACAGGGGGCCCACGAGCAGTACTTC.

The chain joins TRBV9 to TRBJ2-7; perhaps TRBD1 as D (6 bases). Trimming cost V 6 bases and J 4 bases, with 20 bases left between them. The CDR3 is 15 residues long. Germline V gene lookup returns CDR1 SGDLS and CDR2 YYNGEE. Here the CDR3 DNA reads TGTGCCAGCACCAACCGACCGGGACAAATTTACGAGCAGTACTTC. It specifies CASTNRPGQIYEQYF. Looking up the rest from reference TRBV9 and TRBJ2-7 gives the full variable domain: DSGVTQTPKHLITATGQRVTLRCSPRSGDLSVYWYQQSLDQGLQFLIQYYNGEERAKGNILERFSAQQFPDLHSELNLSSLELGDSALYFCASTNRPGQIYEQYFGPGTRLTVT.

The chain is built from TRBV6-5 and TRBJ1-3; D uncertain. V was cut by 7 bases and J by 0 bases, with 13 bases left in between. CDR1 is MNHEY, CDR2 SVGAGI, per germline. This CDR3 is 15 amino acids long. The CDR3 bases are TGTGCCAGCACCCCTTCGGGAAGCTCTGGAAACACCATATATTTT. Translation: CASTPSGSSGNTIYF.

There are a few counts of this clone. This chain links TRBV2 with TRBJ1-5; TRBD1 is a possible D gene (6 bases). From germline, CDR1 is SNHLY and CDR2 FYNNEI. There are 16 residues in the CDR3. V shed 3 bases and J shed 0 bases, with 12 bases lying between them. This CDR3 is CASSEGTLYSNQPQHF. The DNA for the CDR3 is TGTGCCAGCAGTGAGGGGACACTTTATAGCAATCAGCCCCAGCATTTT.

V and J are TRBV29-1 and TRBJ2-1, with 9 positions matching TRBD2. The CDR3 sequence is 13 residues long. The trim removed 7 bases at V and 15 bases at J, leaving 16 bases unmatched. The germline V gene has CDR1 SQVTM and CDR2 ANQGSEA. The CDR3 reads CSAQTSGHESTFF. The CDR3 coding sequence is TGCAGCGCCCAGACTAGCGGCCACGAAAGTACGTTCTTC.

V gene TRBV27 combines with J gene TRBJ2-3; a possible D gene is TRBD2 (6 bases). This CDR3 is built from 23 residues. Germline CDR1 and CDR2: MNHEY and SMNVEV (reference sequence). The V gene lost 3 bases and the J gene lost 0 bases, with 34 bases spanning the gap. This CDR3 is CASSFLPPGTQVGTSTSTDTQYF. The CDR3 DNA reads TGTGCCAGCAGTTTCCTACCCCCGGGGACGCAAGTGGGGACTTCGACTAGCACAGATACGCAGTATTTT.

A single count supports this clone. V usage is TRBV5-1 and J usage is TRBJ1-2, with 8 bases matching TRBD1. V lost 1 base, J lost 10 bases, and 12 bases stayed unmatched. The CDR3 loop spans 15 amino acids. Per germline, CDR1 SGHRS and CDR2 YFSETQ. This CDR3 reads CASSLNPDRENYYTF. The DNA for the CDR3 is TGCGCCAGCAGCTTGAACCCGGACAGGGAAAATTACTACACCTTC.

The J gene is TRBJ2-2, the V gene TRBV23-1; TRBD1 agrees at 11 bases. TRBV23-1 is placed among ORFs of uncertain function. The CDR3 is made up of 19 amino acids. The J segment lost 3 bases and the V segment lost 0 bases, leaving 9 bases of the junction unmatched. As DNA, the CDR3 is TGCGCCAGCAGTCAATCGTTTGGTCCGGGACAGGGGGACACCGGGGAGCTGTTTTTT. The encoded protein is CASSQSFGPGQGDTGELFF.

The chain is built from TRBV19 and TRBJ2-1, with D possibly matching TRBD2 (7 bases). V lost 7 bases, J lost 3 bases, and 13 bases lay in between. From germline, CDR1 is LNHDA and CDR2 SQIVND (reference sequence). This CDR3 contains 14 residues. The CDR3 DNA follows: TGTGCCAGTACTCAAGGGGGGGACTACAATGAGCAGTTCTTC. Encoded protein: CASTQGGDYNEQFF. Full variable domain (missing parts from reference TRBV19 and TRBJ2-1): DGGITQSPKYLFRKEGQNVTLSCEQNLNHDAMYWYRQDPGQGLRLIYYSQIVNDFQKGDIAEGYSVSREKKESFPLTVTSAQKNPTAFYLCASTQGGDYNEQFFGPGTRLTVL.

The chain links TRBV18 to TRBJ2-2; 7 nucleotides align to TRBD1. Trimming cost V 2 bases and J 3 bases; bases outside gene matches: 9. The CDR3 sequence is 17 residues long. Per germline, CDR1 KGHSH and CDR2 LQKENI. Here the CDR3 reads CASSPWSTGTDTGELFF. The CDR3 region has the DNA TGTGCCAGCTCACCATGGTCGACAGGGACGGACACCGGGGAGCTGTTTTTT.

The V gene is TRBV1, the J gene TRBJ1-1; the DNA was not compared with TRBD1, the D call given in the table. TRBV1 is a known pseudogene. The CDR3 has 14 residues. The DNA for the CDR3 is TGCACCAGCAGCCGAGAACCGACAGGGGGTGAAGCTTTCTTT. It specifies CTSSREPTGGEAFF.

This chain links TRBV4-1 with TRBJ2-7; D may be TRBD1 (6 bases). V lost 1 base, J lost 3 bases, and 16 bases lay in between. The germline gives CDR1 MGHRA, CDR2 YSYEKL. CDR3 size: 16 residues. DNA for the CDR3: TGCGCCAGCAGCCAAGGAACAGGGACCATCCTCTACGAGCAGTACTTC. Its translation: CASSQGTGTILYEQYF.

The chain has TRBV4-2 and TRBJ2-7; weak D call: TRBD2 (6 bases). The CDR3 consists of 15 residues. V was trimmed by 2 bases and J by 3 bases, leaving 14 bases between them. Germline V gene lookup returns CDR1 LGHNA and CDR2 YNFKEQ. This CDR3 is CASSQNWGVNYEQYF. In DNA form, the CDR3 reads TGTGCCAGCAGCCAAAACTGGGGGGTGAACTACGAGCAGTACTTC.

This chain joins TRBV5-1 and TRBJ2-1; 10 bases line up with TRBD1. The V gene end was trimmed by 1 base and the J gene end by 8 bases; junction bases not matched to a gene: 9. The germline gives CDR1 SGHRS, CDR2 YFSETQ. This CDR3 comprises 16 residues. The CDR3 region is CASSLSYRGTGDEQFF. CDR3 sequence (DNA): TGCGCCAGCAGCTTGTCGTACCGGGGGACAGGGGATGAGCAGTTCTTC.

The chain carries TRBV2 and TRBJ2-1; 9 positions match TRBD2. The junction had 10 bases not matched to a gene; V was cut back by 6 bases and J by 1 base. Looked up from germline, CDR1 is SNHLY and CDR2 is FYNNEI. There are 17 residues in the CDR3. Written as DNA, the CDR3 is TGTGCCAGCAGCGGAATCTTAGCGGGAGAATCCTACAATGAGCAGTTCTTC. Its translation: CASSGILAGESYNEQFF.

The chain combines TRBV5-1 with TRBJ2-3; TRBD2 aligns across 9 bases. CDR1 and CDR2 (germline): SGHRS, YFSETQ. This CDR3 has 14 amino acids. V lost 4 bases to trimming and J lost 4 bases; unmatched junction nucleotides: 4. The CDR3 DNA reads TGCGCCAGCAGCGCGGGACTAGCCCCAGATACGCAGTATTTT. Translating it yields CASSAGLAPDTQYF.

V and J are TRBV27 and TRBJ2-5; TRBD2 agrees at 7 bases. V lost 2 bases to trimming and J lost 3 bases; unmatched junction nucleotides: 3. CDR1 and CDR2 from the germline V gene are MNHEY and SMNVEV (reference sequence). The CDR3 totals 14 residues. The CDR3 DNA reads TGTGCCAGCAGTTTAGCCAGCGGGAAAGAGACCCAGTACTTC. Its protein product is CASSLASGKETQYF.

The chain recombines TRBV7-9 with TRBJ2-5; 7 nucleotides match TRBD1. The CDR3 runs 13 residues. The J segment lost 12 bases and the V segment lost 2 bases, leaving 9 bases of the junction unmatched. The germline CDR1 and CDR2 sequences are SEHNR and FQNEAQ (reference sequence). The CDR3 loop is CASSLKGAVGEYF. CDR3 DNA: TGTGCCAGCAGCTTAAAGGGGGCCGTAGGGGAGTACTTC.

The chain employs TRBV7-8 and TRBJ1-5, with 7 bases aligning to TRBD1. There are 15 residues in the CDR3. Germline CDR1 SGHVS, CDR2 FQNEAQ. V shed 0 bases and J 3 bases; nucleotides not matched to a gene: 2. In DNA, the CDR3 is TGTGCCAGCAGCTTAGCGACAGGGAACAATCAGCCCCAGCATTTT. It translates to CASSLATGNNQPQHF. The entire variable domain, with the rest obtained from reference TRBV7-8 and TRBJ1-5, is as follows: GAGVSQSPRYKVAKRGQDVALRCDPISGHVSLFWYQQALGQGPEFLTYFQNEAQLDKSGLPSDRFFAERPEGSVSTLKIQRTQQEDSAVYLCASSLATGNNQPQHFGDGTRLSIL.

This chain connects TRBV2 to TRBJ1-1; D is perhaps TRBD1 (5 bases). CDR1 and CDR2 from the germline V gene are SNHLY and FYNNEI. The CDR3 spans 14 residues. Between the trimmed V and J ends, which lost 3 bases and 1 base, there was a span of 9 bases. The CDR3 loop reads CASSEQGRNTEAFF. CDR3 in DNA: TGTGCCAGCAGTGAGCAGGGTCGGAACACTGAAGCTTTCTTT.

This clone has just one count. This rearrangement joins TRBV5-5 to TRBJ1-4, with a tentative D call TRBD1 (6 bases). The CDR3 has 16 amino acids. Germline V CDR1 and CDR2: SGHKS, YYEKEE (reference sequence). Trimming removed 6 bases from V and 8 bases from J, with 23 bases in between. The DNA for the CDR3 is TGTGCCAGCACGAAACCTACGACAGGAAGTTTGGAAAAACTGTTTTTT. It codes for CASTKPTTGSLEKLFF.

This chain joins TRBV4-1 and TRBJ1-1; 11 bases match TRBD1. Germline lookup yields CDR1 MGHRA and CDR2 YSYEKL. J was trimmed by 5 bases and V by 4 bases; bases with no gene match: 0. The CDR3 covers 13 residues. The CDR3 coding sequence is TGCGCCAGCAGCCGGGACAGGGGGACTGAAGCTTTCTTT. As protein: CASSRDRGTEAFF.

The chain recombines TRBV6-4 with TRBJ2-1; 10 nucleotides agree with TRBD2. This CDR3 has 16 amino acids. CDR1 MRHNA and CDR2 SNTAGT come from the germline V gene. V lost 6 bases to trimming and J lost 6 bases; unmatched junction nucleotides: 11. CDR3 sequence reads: CASRDQREGSGNEQFF. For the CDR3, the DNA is TGTGCCAGCAGGGACCAGCGGGAGGGGAGTGGCAATGAGCAGTTCTTC.

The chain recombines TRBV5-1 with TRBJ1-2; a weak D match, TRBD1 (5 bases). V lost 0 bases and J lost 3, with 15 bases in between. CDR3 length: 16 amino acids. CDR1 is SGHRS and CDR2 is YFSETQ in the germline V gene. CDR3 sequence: CASSLEGEVADYGYTF. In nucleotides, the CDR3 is TGCGCCAGCAGCTTGGAAGGGGAAGTAGCAGACTATGGCTACACCTTC.

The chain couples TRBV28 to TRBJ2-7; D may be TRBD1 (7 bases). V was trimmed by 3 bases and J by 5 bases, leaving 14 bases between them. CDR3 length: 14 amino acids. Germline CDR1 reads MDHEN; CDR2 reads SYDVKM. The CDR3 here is CASSFPDRTNEQYF. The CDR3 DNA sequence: TGTGCCAGCAGTTTCCCGGACAGGACTAACGAGCAGTACTTC. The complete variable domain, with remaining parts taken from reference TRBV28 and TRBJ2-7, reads DVKVTQSSRYLVKRTGEKVFLECVQDMDHENMFWYRQDPGLGLRLIYFSYDVKMKEKGDIPEGYSVSREKKERFSLILESASTNQTSMYLCASSFPDRTNEQYFGPGTRLTVT.

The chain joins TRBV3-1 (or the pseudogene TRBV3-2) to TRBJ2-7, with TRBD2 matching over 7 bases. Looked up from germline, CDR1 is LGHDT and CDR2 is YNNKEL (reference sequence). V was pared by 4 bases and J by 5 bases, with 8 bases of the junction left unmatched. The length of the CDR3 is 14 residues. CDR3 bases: TGTGCCAGCAGCCGGACTAGTAGTTTCCACGAGCAGTACTTC. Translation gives CASSRTSSFHEQYF.

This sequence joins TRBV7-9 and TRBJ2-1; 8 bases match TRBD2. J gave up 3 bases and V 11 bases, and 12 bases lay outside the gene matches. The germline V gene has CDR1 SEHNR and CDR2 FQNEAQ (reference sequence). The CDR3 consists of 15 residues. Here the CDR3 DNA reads TGTGCCCTCCGGGGGGGAGGGCTTTACTACAATGAGCAGTTCTTC. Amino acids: CALRGGGLYYNEQFF.